These 19 T cell receptor beta chains were all obtained from the same sample, sequenced in a study of OX40 agonist ivuxolimab in advanced cancers. The assay was immunoSEQ multiplex PCR, and TCRdb's table has in-frame clones only and misses some. The sample lists around 84,000 clones; over 85% were seen once. The sequences come from CD4+ or CD8+ T cells sorted from blood, collected in a trial of the OX40 agonist ivuxolimab. The receptors derive from an adult with an advanced solid tumor such as melanoma, head and neck, liver or kidney cancer.

V and J are TRBV4-1 and TRBJ2-6; TRBD2 is a possible D gene (7 bases). CDR1 is MGHRA and CDR2 is YSYEKL in the germline V gene. V was cut by 7 bases and J by 6 bases, with 19 bases left in between. The CDR3 has 16 residues. CDR3 DNA: TGCGCCAGCACCCCGTGGGGGGGCTCGGAGGCCAACGTCCTGACTTTC. It encodes CASTPWGGSEANVLTF.

The rearrangement links TRBV5-8 to TRBJ1-5; perhaps TRBD1 as D (5 bases). Trimming took off 5 bases at V and 7 bases at J, with 16 bases between the two ends. This CDR3 has 14 amino acids. Germline lookup yields CDR1 SGHTS and CDR2 YDEGEE. The CDR3 sequence is CASSLGLREQPQHF. The CDR3 DNA reads TGTGCCAGCAGTCTGGGGCTACGTGAGCAGCCCCAGCATTTT.

V gene TRBV2 combines with J gene TRBJ2-5, with D possibly TRBD2 on 6 matching bases. Trimming cost V 3 bases and J 1 base, with 9 bases left between them. The germline V gene encodes CDR1 SNHLY and CDR2 FYNNEI. This CDR3 has 14 amino acids. The CDR3 reads CASSEGGVQETQYF. The CDR3, as DNA: TGTGCCAGCAGTGAGGGGGGAGTCCAAGAGACCCAGTACTTC.

The chain has TRBV30 and TRBJ2-2; D unclear. The CDR3 has 16 amino acids. V dropped 0 bases and J dropped 7 bases, with 18 bases sitting between them. The germline V gene has CDR1 GTSNPN and CDR2 SVGIG (reference sequence). The CDR3 DNA follows: TGTGCCTGGAGTGTATCCCCCCTTAAGGCAGGCGGGGAGCTGTTTTTT. This codes for CAWSVSPLKAGGELFF.

This sequence joins TRBV11-2 and TRBJ2-5, with D hard to call. The length of the CDR3 is 13 residues. Germline V gene lookup returns CDR1 SGHAT and CDR2 FQNNGV. The V and J ends lost 7 bases and 2 bases respectively, with 11 bases between them. The CDR3 region has the DNA TGTGCCAGCACCCCCCGGGCACAAGAGACCCAGTACTTC. Translation gives CASTPRAQETQYF.

CDR3 sequence (DNA): TGCGCCAGCAGCTCCAGCGGGCAGCCCTACGAGCAGTACTTC. It yields the protein CASSSSGQPYEQYF. The chain uses TRBV5-1 and TRBJ2-7; tentatively, D is TRBD2 (6 bases). The germline CDR1 and CDR2 sequences are SGHRS and YFSETQ. This CDR3 is 14 amino acids long. V lost 3 bases and J 2 bases, leaving 12 bases between the germline ends.

The chain recombines TRBV19 with TRBJ2-6; D possibly corresponds to TRBD1 (5 bases). With 10 bases removed from V and 3 bases from J, the gap between germline ends came to 22 bases. Germline V gene data show CDR1 as LNHDA and CDR2 as SQIVND (reference sequence). This CDR3 region has 17 residues. The CDR3 DNA sequence: TGTGCCACTAAGACGACAGTAGAATTTGGTGGGGCCAACGTCCTGACTTTC. It encodes CATKTTVEFGGANVLTF. The entire variable domain, with the rest obtained from reference TRBV19 and TRBJ2-6, is as follows: DGGITQSPKYLFRKEGQNVTLSCEQNLNHDAMYWYRQDPGQGLRLIYYSQIVNDFQKGDIAEGYSVSREKKESFPLTVTSAQKNPTAFYLCATKTTVEFGGANVLTFGAGSRLTVL.

This chain joins TRBV5-1 and TRBJ1-1, with 7 positions matching TRBD1. J was trimmed by 5 bases and V by 3 bases; bases with no gene match: 1. The CDR3 is made up of 12 amino acids. CDR1 is SGHRS and CDR2 is YFSETQ in the germline V gene. CDR3 in amino acids: CASSSTGTEAFF. The CDR3 DNA reads as TGCGCCAGCAGCTCGACAGGGACTGAAGCTTTCTTT.

This chain uses TRBV11-2 with TRBJ1-2; the D is unclear. V was trimmed by 4 bases and J by 5 bases, leaving 14 bases between them. Germline values: CDR1 SGHAT, CDR2 FQNNGV. This CDR3 is built from 14 residues. CDR3 protein: CASSSGSLGYGYTF. As DNA, the CDR3 is TGTGCCAGCAGCTCCGGAAGTCTGGGTTATGGCTACACCTTC.

The chain carries TRBV7-6 and TRBJ2-1; D is unclear. Per the germline V gene, CDR1 is SGHVS and CDR2 is FNYEAQ. The ends were cut back, 5 bases at V and 7 bases at J, with 18 bases in the middle. This CDR3 is built from 15 residues. The CDR3 sequence: CASSRQADGWNEQFF. The DNA of the CDR3 is TGTGCCAGCAGCCGTCAGGCAGATGGGTGGAATGAGCAGTTCTTC.

The J gene is TRBJ2-7, the V gene TRBV6-1; TRBD1 or TRBD2 may be the D gene (5 bases each). Germline lookup yields CDR1 MNHNS and CDR2 SASEGT. The germline V and J ends were trimmed by 8 bases and 0 bases, with 11 bases remaining between them. The CDR3 extends over 13 amino acids. CDR3 sequence (DNA): TGTGCCAGCCAGGGACGCGGCTCCTACGAGCAGTACTTC. Translation gives CASQGRGSYEQYF.

The chain combines TRBV18 with TRBJ2-1; possible D gene TRBD1, 5 bases. From germline, CDR1 is KGHSH and CDR2 LQKENI. There are 15 residues in the CDR3. Trimming shortened V by 1 base and J by 8 bases, and 15 bases separated the two germline ends. The CDR3 nucleotides read TGTGCCAGCTCACCACACGCGGCAGGGAACCATGAGCAGTTCTTC. Translating gives CASSPHAAGNHEQFF.

This clone showed up just a few times. The chain has TRBV29-1 and TRBJ1-2; perhaps TRBD1 as D (5 bases). The V gene lost 2 bases and the J gene lost 0 bases, with 13 bases spanning the gap. Per germline, CDR1 SQVTM and CDR2 ANQGSEA. The CDR3 is 15 residues long. Here the CDR3 reads CSVENRRDPNYGYTF. In DNA form, the CDR3 reads TGCAGCGTTGAAAATAGGAGGGACCCTAACTATGGCTACACCTTC.

As to this clone: The DNA is omitted, as the CDR3 cannot be located on it reliably, and the CDR3 follows TCRdb's listing. CDR3 protein: CASSFGGGALTF. The chain has TRBV7-2 and TRBJ1-2. The CDR3 length is 12 residues, termini included. In germline, CDR1 is SGHTA, CDR2 FQGNSA.

This chain uses TRBV28 with TRBJ2-7, with 12 bases aligning to TRBD2. The CDR3 has 16 residues. Germline V gene sequence: CDR1 MDHEN, CDR2 SYDVKM. The V gene end was trimmed by 6 bases and the J gene end by 2 bases; junction bases not matched to a gene: 8. The CDR3 reads CASRPAGLAGTYEQYF. CDR3 sequence (DNA): TGTGCCAGCAGGCCGGCAGGACTAGCGGGAACCTACGAGCAGTACTTC.

This chain joins TRBV6-4 and TRBJ2-2, with D hard to call. V was trimmed by 6 bases and J by 4 bases, leaving 12 bases between them. The germline V gene has CDR1 MRHNA and CDR2 SNTAGT. There are 14 residues in the CDR3. CDR3 DNA sequence: TGTGCCAGCAGCCGGAAATTCGGCACCGGGGAGCTGTTTTTT. Its protein product is CASSRKFGTGELFF.

The chain carries TRBV30 and TRBJ1-6, with TRBD1 matching 9 bases. Per germline, CDR1 GTSNPN and CDR2 SVGIG (reference sequence). After removal of 3 bases from V and 6 bases from J, the junction contained 9 bases not matched to a gene. This CDR3 spans 16 amino acids. The CDR3 DNA is TGTGCCTGGAGCAGAAACAGGGGACAGGGTAATTCACCCCTCCACTTT. It codes for CAWSRNRGQGNSPLHF.

V gene TRBV19 combines with J gene TRBJ1-2; 9 bases match TRBD1. V was clipped by 4 bases and J by 4 bases; unmatched bases: 7. Per the germline V gene, CDR1 is LNHDA and CDR2 is SQIVND (reference sequence). This CDR3 has 15 residues. The CDR3 reads CASSTGQGVSYGYTF. CDR3 DNA sequence: TGTGCCAGTAGTACGGGACAGGGAGTCAGCTATGGCTACACCTTC.

The CDR3: CASRFTAGELFF. The CDR3 DNA is TGTGCCAGCAGATTCACAGCCGGGGAGCTGTTTTTT. This chain connects TRBV7-3 to TRBJ2-2; D is undetermined. The CDR3 spans 12 residues. Germline CDR1 SGHTA, CDR2 FQGTGA. The ends were cut back, 6 bases at V and 6 bases at J, with 8 bases in the middle.